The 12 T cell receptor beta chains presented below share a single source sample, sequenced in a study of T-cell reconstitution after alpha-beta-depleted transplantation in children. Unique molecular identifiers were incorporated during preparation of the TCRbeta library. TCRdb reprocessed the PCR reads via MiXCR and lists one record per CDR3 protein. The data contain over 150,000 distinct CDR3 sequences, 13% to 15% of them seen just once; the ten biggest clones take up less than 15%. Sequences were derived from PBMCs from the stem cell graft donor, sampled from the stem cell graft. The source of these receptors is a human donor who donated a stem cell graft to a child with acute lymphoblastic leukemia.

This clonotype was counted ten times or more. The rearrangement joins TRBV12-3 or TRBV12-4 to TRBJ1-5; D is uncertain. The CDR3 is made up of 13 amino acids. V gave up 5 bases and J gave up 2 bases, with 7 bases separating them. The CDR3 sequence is CASSLLGNQPQHF. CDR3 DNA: TGTGCCAGCAGTCTTTTGGGCAATCAGCCCCAGCATTTT.

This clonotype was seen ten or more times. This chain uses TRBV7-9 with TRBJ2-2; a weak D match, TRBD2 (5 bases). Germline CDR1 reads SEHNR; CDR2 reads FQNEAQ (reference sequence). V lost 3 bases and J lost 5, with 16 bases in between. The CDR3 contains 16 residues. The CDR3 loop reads CASSFLIRGVTGELFF. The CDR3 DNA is TGTGCCAGCAGCTTCCTAATCCGGGGAGTTACCGGGGAGCTGTTTTTT.

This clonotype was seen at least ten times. In DNA form, the CDR3 reads TGTGCCAGCAGTTTAAGCCGCCTAGGGACAGGGAACAATGAGCAGTTCTTC. It specifies CASSLSRLGTGNNEQFF. This rearrangement joins TRBV27 to TRBJ2-1; TRBD1 matches 9 bases. Germline V gene lookup returns CDR1 MNHEY and CDR2 SMNVEV (reference sequence). The CDR3 loop spans 17 amino acids. The junction had 10 bases not matched to a gene; V was cut back by 2 bases and J by 5 bases.

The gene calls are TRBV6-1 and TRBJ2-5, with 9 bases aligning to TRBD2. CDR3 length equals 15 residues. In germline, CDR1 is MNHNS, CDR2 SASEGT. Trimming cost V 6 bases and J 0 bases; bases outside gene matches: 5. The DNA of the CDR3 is TGTGCCAGCAGCAGAAGCGGGAGGTACCAAGAGACCCAGTACTTC. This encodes CASSRSGRYQETQYF.

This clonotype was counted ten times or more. This CDR3 is CSAGTSGRALTDTQYF. In nucleotides, the CDR3 is TGCAGCGCTGGGACTAGCGGGAGGGCCCTCACAGATACGCAGTATTTT. The chain is built from TRBV29-1 and TRBJ2-3, with TRBD2 identical over 16 bases. The J segment lost 2 bases and the V segment lost 7 bases, leaving 6 bases of the junction unmatched. Germline CDR1 is SQVTM and CDR2 is ANQGSEA. This CDR3 is 16 amino acids long.

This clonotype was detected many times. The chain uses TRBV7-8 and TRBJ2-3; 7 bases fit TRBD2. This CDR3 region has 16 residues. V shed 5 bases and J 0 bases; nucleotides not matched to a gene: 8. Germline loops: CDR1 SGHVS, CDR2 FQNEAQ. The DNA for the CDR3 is TGTGCCAGCAGCGCAGGACTAGGGGCTAGCACAGATACGCAGTATTTT. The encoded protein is CASSAGLGASTDTQYF. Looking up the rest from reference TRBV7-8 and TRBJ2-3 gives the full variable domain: GAGVSQSPRYKVAKRGQDVALRCDPISGHVSLFWYQQALGQGPEFLTYFQNEAQLDKSGLPSDRFFAERPEGSVSTLKIQRTQQEDSAVYLCASSAGLGASTDTQYFGPGTRLTVL.

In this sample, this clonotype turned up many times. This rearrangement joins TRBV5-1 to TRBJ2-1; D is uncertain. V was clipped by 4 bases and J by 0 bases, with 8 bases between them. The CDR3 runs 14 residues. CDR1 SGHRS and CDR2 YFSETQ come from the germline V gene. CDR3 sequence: CASSPTLSYNEQFF. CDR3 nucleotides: TGCGCCAGCAGCCCGACTCTCTCCTACAATGAGCAGTTCTTC.

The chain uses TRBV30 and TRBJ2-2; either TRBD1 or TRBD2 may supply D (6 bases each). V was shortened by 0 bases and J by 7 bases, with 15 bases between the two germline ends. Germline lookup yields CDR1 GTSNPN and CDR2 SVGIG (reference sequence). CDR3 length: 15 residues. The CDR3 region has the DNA TGTGCCTGGAGTGTACTGGGGGGCGGTGGCGGGGAGCTGTTTTTT. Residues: CAWSVLGGGGGELFF.

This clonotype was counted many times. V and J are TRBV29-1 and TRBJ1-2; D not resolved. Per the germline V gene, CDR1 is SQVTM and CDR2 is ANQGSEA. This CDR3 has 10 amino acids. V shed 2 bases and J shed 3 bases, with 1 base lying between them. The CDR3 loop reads CSVEHYGYTF. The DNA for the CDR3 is TGCAGCGTTGAACACTATGGCTACACCTTC.

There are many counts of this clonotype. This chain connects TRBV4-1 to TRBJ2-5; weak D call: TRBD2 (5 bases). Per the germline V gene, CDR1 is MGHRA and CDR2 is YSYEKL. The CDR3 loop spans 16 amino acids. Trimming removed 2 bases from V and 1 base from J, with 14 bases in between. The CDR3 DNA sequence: TGCGCCAGCAGCCAAAGGTTCGGCGGGTCCCAAGAGACCCAGTACTTC. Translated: CASSQRFGGSQETQYF.

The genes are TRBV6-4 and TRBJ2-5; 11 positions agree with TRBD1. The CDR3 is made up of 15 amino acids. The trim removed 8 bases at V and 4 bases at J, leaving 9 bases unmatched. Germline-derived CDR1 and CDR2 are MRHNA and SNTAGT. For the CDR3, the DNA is TGTGCCAGCTCACTTCAGGGACAGGGGGTAGAGACCCAGTACTTC. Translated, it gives CASSLQGQGVETQYF.

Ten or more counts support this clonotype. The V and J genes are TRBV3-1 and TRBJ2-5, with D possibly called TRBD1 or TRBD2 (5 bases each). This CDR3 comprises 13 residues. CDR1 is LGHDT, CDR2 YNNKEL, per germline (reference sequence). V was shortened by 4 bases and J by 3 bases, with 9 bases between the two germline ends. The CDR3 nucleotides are TGTGCCAGCAGCCGGGACCCAAAAGAGACCCAGTACTTC. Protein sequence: CASSRDPKETQYF.